This entry lists 6 T cell receptor beta chains sequenced from one sample in a study of lung T cells in sarcoidosis with Löfgren's syndrome. TCRdb re-analysed the reads in MiXCR, keeping a single row per CDR3 protein. The repertoire includes fewer than 25,000 distinct CDR3 sequences, over 20% of them detected once, and roughly 0.77% sits in the top ten. Sequenced input: CD4+ T cells from bronchoalveolar lavage. The receptors originated from a human donor with sarcoidosis (Löfgren's syndrome or another form), or a control subject (not recorded which).

The V call is TRBV10-3, the J call TRBJ2-7; TRBD1 agrees at 7 bases. After removal of 10 bases from V and 3 bases from J, the junction contained 12 bases not matched to a gene. In germline, CDR1 is ENHRY, CDR2 SYGVKD. The CDR3 loop spans 14 amino acids. In nucleotides, the CDR3 is TGTGCCACTAAACAGGGGAGAGATAACTACGAGCAGTACTTC. It codes for CATKQGRDNYEQYF.

About this clonotype itself: This clone may be a read error of a much larger clone one base away. This CDR3 fails to terminate in the conserved phenylalanine or tryptophan, so it likely reflects a read error. This chain connects TRBV2 to TRBJ1-1, with 9 bases that match TRBD1. CDR3 length: 14 residues. Trimming took 7 bases from V and 4 from J; bases not matched to a gene: 7. Germline-derived CDR1 and CDR2 are SNHLY and FYNNEI. The CDR3 coding sequence is TGTGCCAGCAATGCGGACAGGGGTGGCACTGAAGCTTTCTCT. This codes for CASNADRGGTEAFS.

This chain uses TRBV10-3 with TRBJ2-5; D perhaps matches TRBD2 (5 bases). V lost 0 bases, J lost 5 bases, and 16 bases lay in between. Germline assignment: CDR1 ENHRY and CDR2 SYGVKD. The CDR3 loop spans 16 amino acids. The CDR3 DNA reads as TGTGCCATCAGTGAGTCCGGAGCGGCCTTAGGGGAGACCCAGTACTTC. Translating gives CAISESGAALGETQYF.

The J gene is TRBJ1-1, the V gene TRBV6-5; D is unresolved. The CDR3 totals 11 residues. Deletions cut 10 bases from V and 2 bases from J, with 8 bases between. Germline V gene sequence: CDR1 MNHEY, CDR2 SVGAGI. The CDR3 nucleotides read TGTGCCACAGGTTCTAACACTGAAGCTTTCTTT. It encodes CATGSNTEAFF.

This chain links TRBV3-1 with TRBJ2-7; D ambiguous. The CDR3 spans 12 residues. The germline CDR1 and CDR2 sequences are LGHDT and YNNKEL (reference sequence). With 2 bases removed from V and 1 base from J, the gap between germline ends came to 3 bases. The CDR3 DNA sequence: TGTGCCAGCAGCCAACAATCCTACGAGCAGTACTTC. Residues: CASSQQSYEQYF.

A remark on this clonotype: A read error is possible here, since a much larger clone lies one base away. This chain links TRBV28 with TRBJ1-2; D unclear. CDR1 is MDHEN, CDR2 SYDVKM, per germline. The CDR3 covers 16 residues. Trimming pared 5 bases from V and 4 bases from J, leaving 20 bases between. Here the CDR3 DNA reads TGTGCCAGCAGTACTAGGACGGAAAGGGCCCCCTATGGCTACACCTTC. Translation: CASSTRTERAPYGYTF.